The clone carrying this T cell receptor (beta chain) was seen once. No antigen is known for it. The protocol was immunoSEQ multiplex PCR, while the TCRdb copy is restricted to in-frame clones and leaves out a portion. The sample lists about 61,000 clones, 70% to 90% occurring once. This CDR3 is built from 14 residues. V dropped 3 bases and J dropped 6 bases, with 14 bases sitting between them. Per germline, CDR1 MNHGY and CDR2 SVAAGI. This record comes from a study of OX40 agonist ivuxolimab in advanced cancers. Background on the study: Eligibility rules accepted prior anti-PD-1, anti-PD-L1 or anti-CTLA-4 therapy, and 35% to 45% had some. Study-wide results and limits: At 0.1-3.0 mg/kg, partial responders had clonal expansion among the lowest observed. Some nonresponders additionally presented with little normalized T-cell clonal expansion.

Any history of autoimmune disease or systemic immunosuppression disqualified patients. The source of this sequence is an adult with an advanced solid tumor such as melanoma, head and neck, liver or kidney cancer. The chain has TRBV6-9 and TRBJ1-2; D gene unclear. Specimen: CD4+ or CD8+ T cells sorted from blood, collected in a trial of the OX40 agonist ivuxolimab. The CDR3 protein is CASSYSQSNHGYTF. In DNA, the CDR3 is TGTGCCAGCAGTTACTCGCAAAGCAACCATGGCTACACCTTC.